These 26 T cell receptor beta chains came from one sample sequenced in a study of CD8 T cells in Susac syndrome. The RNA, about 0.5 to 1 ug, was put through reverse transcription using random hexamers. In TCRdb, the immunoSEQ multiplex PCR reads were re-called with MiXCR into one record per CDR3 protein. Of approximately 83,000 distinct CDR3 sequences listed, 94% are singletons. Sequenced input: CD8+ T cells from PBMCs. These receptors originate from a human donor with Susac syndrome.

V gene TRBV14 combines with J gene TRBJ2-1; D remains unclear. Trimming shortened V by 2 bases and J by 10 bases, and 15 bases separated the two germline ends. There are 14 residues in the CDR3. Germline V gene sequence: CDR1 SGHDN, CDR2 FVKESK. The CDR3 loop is CASSQSPNVGEQFF. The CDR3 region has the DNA TGTGCCAGCAGCCAAAGCCCAAACGTCGGGGAGCAGTTCTTC. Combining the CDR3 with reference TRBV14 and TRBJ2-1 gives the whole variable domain EAGVTQFPSHSVIEKGQTVTLRCDPISGHDNLYWYRRVMGKEIKFLLHFVKESKQDESGMPNNRFLAERTGGTYSTLKVQPAELEDSGVYFCASSQSPNVGEQFFGPGTRLTVL.

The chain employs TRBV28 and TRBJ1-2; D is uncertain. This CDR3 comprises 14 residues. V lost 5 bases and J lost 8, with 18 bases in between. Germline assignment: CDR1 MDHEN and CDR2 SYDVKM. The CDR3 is CASSPVSGNGGYTF. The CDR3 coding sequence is TGTGCCAGCAGTCCTGTGTCGGGGAACGGCGGCTACACCTTC.

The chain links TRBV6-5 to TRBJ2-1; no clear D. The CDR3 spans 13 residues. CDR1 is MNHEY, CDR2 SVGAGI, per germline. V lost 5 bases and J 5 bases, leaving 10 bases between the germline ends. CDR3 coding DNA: TGTGCCAGCAGTCTATCGGCTGACAATGAGCAGTTCTTC. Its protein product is CASSLSADNEQFF.

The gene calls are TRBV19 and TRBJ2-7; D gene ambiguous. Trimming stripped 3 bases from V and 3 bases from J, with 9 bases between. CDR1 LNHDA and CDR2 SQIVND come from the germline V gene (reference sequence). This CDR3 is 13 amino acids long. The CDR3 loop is CASSILDGYEQYF. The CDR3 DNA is TGTGCCAGTAGTATTTTGGACGGCTACGAGCAGTACTTC.

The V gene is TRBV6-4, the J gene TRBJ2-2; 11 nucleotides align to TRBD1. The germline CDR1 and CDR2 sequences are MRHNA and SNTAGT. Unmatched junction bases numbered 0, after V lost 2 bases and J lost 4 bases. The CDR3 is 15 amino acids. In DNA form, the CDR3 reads TGTGCCAGCAGTGACGGGACAGGGGGCACCGGGGAGCTGTTTTTT. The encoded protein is CASSDGTGGTGELFF.

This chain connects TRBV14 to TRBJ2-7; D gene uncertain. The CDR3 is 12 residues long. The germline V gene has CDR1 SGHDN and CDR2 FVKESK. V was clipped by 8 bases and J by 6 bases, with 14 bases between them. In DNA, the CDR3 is TGTGCCAGCTCGCACTTGGGCGGCGAGCAGTACTTC. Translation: CASSHLGGEQYF.

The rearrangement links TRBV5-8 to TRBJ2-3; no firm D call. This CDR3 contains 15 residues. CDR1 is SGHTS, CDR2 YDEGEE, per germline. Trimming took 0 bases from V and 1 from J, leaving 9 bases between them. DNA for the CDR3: TGTGCCAGCAGCTTGGGGGATTACGGCACAGATACGCAGTATTTT. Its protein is CASSLGDYGTDTQYF.

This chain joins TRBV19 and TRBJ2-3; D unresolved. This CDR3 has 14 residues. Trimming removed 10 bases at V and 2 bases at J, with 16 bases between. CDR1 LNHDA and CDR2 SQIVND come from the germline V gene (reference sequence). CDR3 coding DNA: TGTGCCACCCTCCCGGGTCGCCCCACAGATACGCAGTATTTT. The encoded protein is CATLPGRPTDTQYF.

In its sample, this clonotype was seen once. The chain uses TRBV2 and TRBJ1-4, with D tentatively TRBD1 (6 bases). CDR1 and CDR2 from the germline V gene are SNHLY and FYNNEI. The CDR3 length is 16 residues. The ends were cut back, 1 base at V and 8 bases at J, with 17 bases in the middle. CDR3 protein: CASSEGRGRLGEKLFF. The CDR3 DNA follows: TGTGCCAGCAGTGAAGGCCGGGGGCGCCTCGGGGAAAAACTGTTTTTT.

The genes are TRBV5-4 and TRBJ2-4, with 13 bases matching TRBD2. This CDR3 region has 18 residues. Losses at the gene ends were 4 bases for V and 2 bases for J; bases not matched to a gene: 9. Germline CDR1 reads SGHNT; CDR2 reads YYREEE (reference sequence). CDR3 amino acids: CASSPTSGGAVTKNIQYF. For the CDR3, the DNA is TGTGCCAGCAGCCCTACTAGCGGGGGGGCGGTTACCAAAAACATTCAGTACTTC. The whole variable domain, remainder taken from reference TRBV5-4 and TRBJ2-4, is ETGVTQSPTHLIKTRGQQVTLRCSSQSGHNTVSWYQQALGQGPQFIFQYYREEENGRGNFPPRFSGLQFPNYSSELNVNALELDDSALYLCASSPTSGGAVTKNIQYFGAGTRLSVL.

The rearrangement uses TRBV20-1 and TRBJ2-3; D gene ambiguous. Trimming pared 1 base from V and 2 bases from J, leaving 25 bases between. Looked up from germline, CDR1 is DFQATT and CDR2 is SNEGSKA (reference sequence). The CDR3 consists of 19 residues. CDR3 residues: CSARAYNPGDSSFTDTQYF. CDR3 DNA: TGCAGTGCTAGAGCCTATAACCCAGGAGACTCCTCATTCACAGATACGCAGTATTTT.

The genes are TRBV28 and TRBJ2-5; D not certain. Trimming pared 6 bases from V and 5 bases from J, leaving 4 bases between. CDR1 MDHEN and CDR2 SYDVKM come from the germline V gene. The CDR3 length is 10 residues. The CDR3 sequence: CASSRETQYF. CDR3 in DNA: TGTGCCAGCAGCCGGGAGACCCAGTACTTC.

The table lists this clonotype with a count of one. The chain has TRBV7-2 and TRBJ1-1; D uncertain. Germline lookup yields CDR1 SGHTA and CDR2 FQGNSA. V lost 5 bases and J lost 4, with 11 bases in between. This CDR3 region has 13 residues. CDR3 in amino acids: CASSPQKGTEAFF. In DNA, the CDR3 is TGTGCCAGCAGCCCCCAAAAAGGCACTGAAGCTTTCTTT.

This CDR3 reads CASSDPGTSGSSYEQYF. The CDR3 DNA reads as TGTGCCAGCAGCGACCCCGGGACTAGCGGGAGCTCCTACGAGCAGTACTTC. The chain recombines TRBV5-4 with TRBJ2-7; TRBD2 matches 14 bases. Unmatched junction bases numbered 6, after V lost 4 bases and J lost 0 bases. Germline V CDR1 and CDR2: SGHNT, YYREEE (reference sequence). This CDR3 spans 17 amino acids.

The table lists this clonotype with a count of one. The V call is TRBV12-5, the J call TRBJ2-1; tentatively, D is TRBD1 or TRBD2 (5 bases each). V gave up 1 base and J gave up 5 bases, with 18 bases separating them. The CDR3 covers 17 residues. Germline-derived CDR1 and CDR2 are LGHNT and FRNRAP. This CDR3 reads CASGLALRDGVNNEQFF. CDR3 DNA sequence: TGTGCTAGTGGTTTGGCCCTTCGGGACGGGGTAAACAATGAGCAGTTCTTC.

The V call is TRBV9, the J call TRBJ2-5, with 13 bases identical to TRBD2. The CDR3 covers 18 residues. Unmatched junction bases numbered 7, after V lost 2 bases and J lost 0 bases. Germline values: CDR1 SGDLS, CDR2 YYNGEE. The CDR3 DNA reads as TGTGCCAGCAGCGTCAGGACTAGCGGGAGAGGGTACCAAGAGACCCAGTACTTC. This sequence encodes CASSVRTSGRGYQETQYF.

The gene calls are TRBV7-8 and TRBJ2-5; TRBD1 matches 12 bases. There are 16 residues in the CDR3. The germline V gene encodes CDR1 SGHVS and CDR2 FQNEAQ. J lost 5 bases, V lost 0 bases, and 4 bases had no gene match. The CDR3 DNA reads TGTGCCAGCAGCTTAGCGGGACAGGGGGCAGGGGAGACCCAGTACTTC. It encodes CASSLAGQGAGETQYF.

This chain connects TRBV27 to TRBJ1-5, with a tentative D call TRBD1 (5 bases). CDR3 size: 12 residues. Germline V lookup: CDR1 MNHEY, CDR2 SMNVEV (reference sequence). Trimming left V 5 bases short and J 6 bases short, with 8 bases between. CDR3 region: CASSRGGQPQHF. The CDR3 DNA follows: TGTGCCAGCAGTAGGGGTGGTCAGCCCCAGCATTTT.

CDR3 nucleotides: TGTGCCACGCACGAGGGGGGCGGAAGCAATCAGCCCCAGCATTTT. It specifies CATHEGGGSNQPQHF. The rearrangement links TRBV7-2 to TRBJ1-5; D might be TRBD1 (6 bases). Trimming took off 10 bases at V and 1 base at J, with 17 bases between the two ends. The CDR3 runs to 15 residues. From germline, CDR1 is SGHTA and CDR2 FQGNSA.

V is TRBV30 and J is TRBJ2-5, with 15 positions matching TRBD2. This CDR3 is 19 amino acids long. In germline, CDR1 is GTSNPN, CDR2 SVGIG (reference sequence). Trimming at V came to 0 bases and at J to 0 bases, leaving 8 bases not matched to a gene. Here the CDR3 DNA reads TGTGCCTGGAGTGTACCGTGGACTAGCGGGAGGGAGTACCAAGAGACCCAGTACTTC. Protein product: CAWSVPWTSGREYQETQYF. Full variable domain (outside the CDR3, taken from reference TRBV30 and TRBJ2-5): SQTIHQWPATLVQPVGSPLSLECTVEGTSNPNLYWYRQAAGRGLQLLFYSVGIGQISSEVPQNLSASRPQDRQFILSSKKLLLSDSGFYLCAWSVPWTSGREYQETQYFGPGTRLLVL.

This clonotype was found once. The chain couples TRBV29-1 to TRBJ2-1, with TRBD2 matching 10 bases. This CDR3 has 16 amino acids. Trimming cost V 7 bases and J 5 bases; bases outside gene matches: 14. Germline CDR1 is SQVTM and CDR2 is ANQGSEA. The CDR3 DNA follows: TGCAGCGGGGGCCTAGCGGGAGATCGAAGCGACAATGAGCAGTTCTTC. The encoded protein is CSGGLAGDRSDNEQFF.

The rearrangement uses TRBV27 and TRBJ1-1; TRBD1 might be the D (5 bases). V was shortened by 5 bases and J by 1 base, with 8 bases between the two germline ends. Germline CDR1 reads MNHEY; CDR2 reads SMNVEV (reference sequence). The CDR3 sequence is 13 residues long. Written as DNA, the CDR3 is TGTGCCAGCAGTGGGGGGGGGAACACTGAAGCTTTCTTT. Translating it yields CASSGGGNTEAFF.

The CDR3 protein is CASSALRPSSGGAANIQYF. The CDR3 DNA sequence: TGCGCCAGCAGCGCCCTTAGGCCCTCTAGCGGGGGGGCTGCGAACATTCAGTACTTC. The genes are TRBV5-1 and TRBJ2-4; 12 bases line up with TRBD2. The trim removed 4 bases at V and 7 bases at J, leaving 18 bases unmatched. Germline loops: CDR1 SGHRS, CDR2 YFSETQ. The CDR3 has 19 amino acids.

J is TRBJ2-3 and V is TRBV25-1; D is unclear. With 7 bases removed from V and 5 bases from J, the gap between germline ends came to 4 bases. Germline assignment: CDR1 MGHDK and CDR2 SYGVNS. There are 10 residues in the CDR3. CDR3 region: CASKEDTQYF. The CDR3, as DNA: TGTGCCAGCAAGGAAGATACGCAGTATTTT.

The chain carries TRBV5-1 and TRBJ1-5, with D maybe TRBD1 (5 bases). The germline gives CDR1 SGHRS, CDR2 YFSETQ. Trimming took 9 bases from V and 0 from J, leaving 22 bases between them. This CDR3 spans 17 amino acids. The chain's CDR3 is CATPPDPWGYSNQPQHF. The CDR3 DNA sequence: TGCGCCACCCCTCCGGACCCATGGGGGTATAGCAATCAGCCCCAGCATTTT. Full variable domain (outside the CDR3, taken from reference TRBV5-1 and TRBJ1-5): KAGVTQTPRYLIKTRGQQVTLSCSPISGHRSVSWYQQTPGQGLQFLFEYFSETQRNKGNFPGRFSGRQFSNSRSEMNVSTLELGDSALYLCATPPDPWGYSNQPQHFGDGTRLSIL.

CDR3 DNA: TGTGCCACCAGCACGGGGGTTGACACCGGGGAGCTGTTTTTT. Residues: CATSTGVDTGELFF. J is TRBJ2-2 and V is TRBV15; a weak D match, TRBD2 (6 bases). This CDR3 is built from 14 residues. Trimming removed 4 bases from V and 3 bases from J, with 9 bases in between. The V gene's germline CDR1 is LNHNV and CDR2 YYDKDF (reference sequence).